The rows below give T cell receptor beta chains drawn from one sample of a study of siplizumab effects on memory and regulatory T cells. TCRdb keeps only in-frame clones here, not all; method: immunoSEQ multiplex PCR. The sample carries some 100,000 clones, about 90% recorded once. Sequenced material: CD4+ T cells sorted from blood. All receptors come from a human donor in good health. Both conserved end residues are part of each CDR3.

v_call,cdr3_aa
TRBV10-2,CASRETGGYNEQFF
TRBV29-1,CSVALSRGGETQYF
TRBV7-3,CASRTAGHHYNEQFF
TRBV7-2,CASSSRALGTSEAFF
TRBV12-5,CASGFRINTEAFF
TRBV2,CASSVDRGPYEQYF
TRBV30,CAWSYPPSNQPQHF
TRBV11-1,CASRDRGLAQYF
TRBV6-1,CASSVLRAIDNSPLHF
TRBV9,CASSVEVTGTIVYNEQFF
TRBV6-5,CASSSGQGIYGYTF
TRBV7-3,CASSLTGGGYTF
TRBV7-6,CASSFSDGQPQHF
TRBV5-1,CASSQLGASYNEQFF
TRBV19,CASSVGPPYEQYF
TRBV9,CASSDSPGNQPQHF
TRBV18,CASSPQGNTEAFF
TRBV7-9,CASTPSRDISYEQYF
TRBV27,CASSLGQNEKLFF
TRBV9,CASSVSSGEPNEQFF
TRBV21-1,CARQGSYEQYF
TRBV5-1,CASGVGQTYEQYF
TRBV21-1,CAIKRPRETQYF
TRBV18,CASSRNEDTQYF
TRBV5-1,CASSGGLSWGLETQYF
TRBV11-2,CASSKTDYGYTF
TRBV7-6,CASSPAGTSGVAGTQYF
TRBV7-9,CASSLSLEETQYF
TRBV19,CASRSTGFNEKLFF
TRBV7-9,CASSTQGKETQYF
TRBV9,CASSVGTSGEQETQYF
TRBV2,CASRGTGGLETQYF
TRBV5-6,CASSWWTGQETQYF
TRBV7-9,CASSPGVTLHF
TRBV7-9,CASSLATGSIDEKLFF
TRBV7-3,CASSFGPISRTEAFF
TRBV27,CVSSQTPGQGMSMNTEAFF
TRBV11-2,CASSHTSPSYNEQFF
TRBV20-1,CSAKPTDTQYF
TRBV18,CASSFYLQGEAFF
TRBV29-1,CSVGGSPYNEQFF
TRBV7-2,CASSLGAGSVEAFF